The sequence of this T cell receptor (beta chain) was determined in a study of control samples from healthy donors and cancer patients (dated by TCRdb to between 2020 and 2021). V is reduced by 4 bases and J by 4 bases, leaving a spacing of 10 bases between them. There are 14 amino acids in the CDR3, from cysteine to phenylalanine inclusive. The only DNA kept is the CDR3, 42 bases in frame from the first base. CDR1 and CDR2 are read off the germline V gene as SGHTA and FQGNSA. The method was the immunoSEQ multiplex PCR assay. TCRdb stores this immuneACCESS table with in-frame sequences only. Part of the clones is absent; in the studies checked, under half of the shortfall reflects unresolved V genes, and no reason is known for the rest. The sample yields some 13,000 clones; around 79% were counted once. The ten largest account for around 8.4% of the sample. Points on this clone: What antigen it recognizes has not been identified. Base qualities were left out, and no much larger clone turns up one base away.

Sequenced material: formalin-fixed, paraffin-embedded tissue. The sequence links TRBV7-2 to TRBJ2-2; confidence is insufficient to name the D gene. This clonotype originated in a male donor with melanoma. The sequenced DNA is TGTGCCAGCAGCTCTGTTAGAGGCACCGGGGAGCTGTTTTTT. Protein translation: CASSSVRGTGELFF. With the rest looked up from the reference TRBV7-2 and TRBJ2-2 genes rather than sequenced, the full variable domain is GAGVSQSPSNKVTEKGKDVELRCDPISGHTALYWYRQSLGQGLEFLIYFQGNSAPDKSGLPSDRFSAERTGGSVSTLTIQRTQQEDSAVYLCASSSVRGTGELFFGEGSRLTVL.